What follows are 8 T cell receptor beta chains derived from one specimen sequenced in a study of T cells after yellow fever vaccination. Via MiXCR, TCRdb re-called the 5' RACE reads, giving one row per CDR3 protein. The data hold about 630,000 distinct CDR3 sequences, with 9% to 15% observed a single time. The starting material was PBMCs, obtained on the day of the yellow fever booster vaccination. All receptors derive from a man younger than 45 who received the YFV17D yellow fever vaccine.

This chain uses TRBV5-1 with TRBJ2-7, with a possible D match to TRBD1 (6 bases). The germline V and J ends were trimmed by 4 bases and 3 bases, with 23 bases remaining between them. This CDR3 comprises 17 residues. In germline, CDR1 is SGHRS, CDR2 YFSETQ. CDR3 sequence: CASSPQPTGTPIYEQYF. The CDR3 DNA reads as TGCGCCAGCAGCCCACAGCCTACCGGGACACCCATCTACGAGCAGTACTTC.

The chain employs TRBV15 and TRBJ1-5, with no clear D. Germline lookup yields CDR1 LNHNV and CDR2 YYDKDF (reference sequence). CDR3 length: 16 amino acids. The germline V and J ends were trimmed by 0 bases and 0 bases, with 9 bases remaining between them. The CDR3 DNA is TGTGCCACCAGCAGAGATTACACAAATAGCAATCAGCCCCAGCATTTT. This gives the protein CATSRDYTNSNQPQHF.

The J gene is TRBJ2-3, the V gene TRBV27, with 8 bases lining up with TRBD2. Germline CDR1 reads MNHEY; CDR2 reads SMNVEV (reference sequence). The length of the CDR3 is 16 residues. V trimming: 4 bases; J trimming: 4 bases; junction bases outside the gene matches: 10. The CDR3 sequence is CASSSNSGARPDTQYF. For the CDR3, the DNA is TGTGCCAGCAGTTCGAATAGCGGGGCCAGGCCAGATACGCAGTATTTT.

This clonotype came up a few times. The chain uses TRBV20-1 and TRBJ1-3, with a tentative D call TRBD1 (5 bases). The CDR3 length is 15 residues. The germline gives CDR1 DFQATT, CDR2 SNEGSKA (reference sequence). Trimming stripped 0 bases from V and 7 bases from J, with 16 bases between. The CDR3 region has the DNA TGCAGTGCTAGAGATCGTTTAGGGGTCTTCAACACCATATATTTT. Translation gives CSARDRLGVFNTIYF.

The rearrangement links TRBV7-9 to TRBJ2-7; D may match TRBD1 or TRBD2 (5 bases each). The CDR3 consists of 15 residues. Trimming removed 4 bases from V and 5 bases from J, with 18 bases in between. From germline, CDR1 is SEHNR and CDR2 FQNEAQ (reference sequence). Written as DNA, the CDR3 is TGTGCCAGCAGCTGGGACCGGGCCTCACCCCACGAGCAGTACTTC. This translates into CASSWDRASPHEQYF.

This clonotype appeared a few times. The CDR3 protein is CASYLGLAKYGEQFF. CDR3 nucleotide sequence: TGTGCCAGCTACTTGGGACTAGCCAAATACGGTGAGCAGTTCTTC. V gene TRBV18 combines with J gene TRBJ2-1, with TRBD2 matching 9 bases. CDR3 length: 15 amino acids. The germline CDR1 and CDR2 sequences are KGHSH and LQKENI. V gave up 7 bases and J gave up 9 bases; unmatched junction bases: 13.

The chain couples TRBV20-1 to TRBJ2-1; possible D gene TRBD2, 6 bases. The CDR3 is made up of 13 amino acids. V lost 2 bases and J lost 6, with 11 bases in between. CDR1 DFQATT and CDR2 SNEGSKA come from the germline V gene (reference sequence). The CDR3 here is CSARLISGNEQFF. CDR3 bases: TGCAGTGCTAGATTAATTAGCGGCAATGAGCAGTTCTTC.

This clonotype was picked up a small number of times. This chain uses TRBV19 with TRBJ2-7; TRBD1 matches 9 bases. V lost 9 bases to trimming and J lost 6 bases; unmatched junction nucleotides: 6. The CDR3 length is 12 residues. Germline-derived CDR1 and CDR2 are LNHDA and SQIVND (reference sequence). The CDR3 reads CASRDREFEQYF. The CDR3 region has the DNA TGTGCCAGCCGGGACAGGGAGTTCGAGCAGTACTTC.